This entry describes one TCR beta chain. Antigen unknown. A single base separates this from a much larger clone, so it may be a read error. The sample originates from a study of blood T cells in healthy people across ages. Looking at the study overall: For every two T cells, template switching captured about one barcoded beta molecule.

Regarding the study as a whole: Researchers judged that diversity estimates from one million T cells fell short of true values.

With a J-beta primer mix and a sample-barcoded 5' primer, a second PCR ran about 6 to 11 cycles. One entry per CDR3 protein results from TCRdb running MiXCR on the 5' RACE reads. The data contain 730,000 or so distinct CDR3 sequences, roughly two fifths of them singletons. The sequence was collected from a man aged 80 or over in good health. The sequenced sample was blood.

CDR3 in DNA: TGTGCCGGCAGCTTAGCAACGGGTGCAACTAATGAAAAACTGTTTTTT. It translates to CAGSLATGATNEKLFF. The chain carries TRBV7-9 and TRBJ1-4; D is unresolved. CDR1 is SEHNR, CDR2 FQNEAQ, per germline (reference sequence). The CDR3 covers 16 residues.